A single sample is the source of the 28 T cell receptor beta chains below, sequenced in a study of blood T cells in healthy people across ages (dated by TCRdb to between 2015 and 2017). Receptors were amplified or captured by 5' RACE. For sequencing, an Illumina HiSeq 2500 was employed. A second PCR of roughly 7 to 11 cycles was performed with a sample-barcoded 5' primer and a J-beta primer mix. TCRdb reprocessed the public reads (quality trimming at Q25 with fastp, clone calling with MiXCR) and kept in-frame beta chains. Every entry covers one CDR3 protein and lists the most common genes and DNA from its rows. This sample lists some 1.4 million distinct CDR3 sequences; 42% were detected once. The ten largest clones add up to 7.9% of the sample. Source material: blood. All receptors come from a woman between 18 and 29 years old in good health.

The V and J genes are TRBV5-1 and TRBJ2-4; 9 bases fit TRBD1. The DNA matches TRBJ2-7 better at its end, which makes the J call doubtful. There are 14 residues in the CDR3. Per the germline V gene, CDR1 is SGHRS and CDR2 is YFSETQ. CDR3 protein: CASSGGTGLYEQYF. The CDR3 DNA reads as TGCGCCAGCAGCGGGGGGACAGGGCTCTACGAGCAGTACTTC.

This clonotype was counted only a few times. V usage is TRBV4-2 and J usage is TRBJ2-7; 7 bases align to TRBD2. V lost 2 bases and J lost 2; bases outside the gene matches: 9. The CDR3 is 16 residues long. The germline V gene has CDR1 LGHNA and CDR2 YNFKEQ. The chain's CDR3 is CASSQTRLAVTYEQYF. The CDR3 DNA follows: TGTGCCAGCAGCCAAACTAGACTAGCCGTAACCTACGAGCAGTACTTC.

This CDR3 is CASSSPGLAGELYNEQFF. Here the CDR3 DNA reads TGTGCCAGCAGTTCCCCCGGACTAGCGGGGGAGCTTTACAATGAGCAGTTCTTC. This sequence joins TRBV6-5 and TRBJ2-1; TRBD2 matches at 13 bases. Germline V gene sequence: CDR1 MNHEY, CDR2 SVGAGI. The CDR3 runs to 18 residues. J lost 4 bases, V lost 4 bases, and 10 bases had no gene match.

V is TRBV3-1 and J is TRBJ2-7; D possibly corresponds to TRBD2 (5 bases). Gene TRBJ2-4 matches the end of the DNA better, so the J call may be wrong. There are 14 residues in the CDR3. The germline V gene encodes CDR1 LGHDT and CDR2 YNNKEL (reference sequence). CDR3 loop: CASSQGLNGNIQYF. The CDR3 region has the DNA TGTGCCAGCAGCCAAGGACTAAACGGAAACATTCAGTACTTC.

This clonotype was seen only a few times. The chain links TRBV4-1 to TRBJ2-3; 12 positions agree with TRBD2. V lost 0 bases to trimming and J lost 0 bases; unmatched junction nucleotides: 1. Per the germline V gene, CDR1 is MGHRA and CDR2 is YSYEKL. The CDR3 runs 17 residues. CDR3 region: CASSQDGTSGSTDTQYF. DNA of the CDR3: TGCGCCAGCAGCCAAGATGGGACTAGCGGGAGCACAGATACGCAGTATTTT.

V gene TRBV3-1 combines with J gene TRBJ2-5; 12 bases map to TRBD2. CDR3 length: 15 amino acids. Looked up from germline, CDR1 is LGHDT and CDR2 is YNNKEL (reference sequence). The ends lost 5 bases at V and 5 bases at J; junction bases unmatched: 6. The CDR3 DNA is TGTGCCAGCAGCGAAGGACTAGCGGGAATGGAGACCCAGTACTTC. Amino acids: CASSEGLAGMETQYF.

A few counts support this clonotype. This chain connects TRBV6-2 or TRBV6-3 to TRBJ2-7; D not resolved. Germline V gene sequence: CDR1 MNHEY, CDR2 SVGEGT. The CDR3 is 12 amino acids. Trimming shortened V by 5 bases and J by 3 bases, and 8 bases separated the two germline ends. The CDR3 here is CASSPIDYEQYF. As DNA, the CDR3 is TGTGCCAGCAGTCCGATCGACTACGAGCAGTACTTC.

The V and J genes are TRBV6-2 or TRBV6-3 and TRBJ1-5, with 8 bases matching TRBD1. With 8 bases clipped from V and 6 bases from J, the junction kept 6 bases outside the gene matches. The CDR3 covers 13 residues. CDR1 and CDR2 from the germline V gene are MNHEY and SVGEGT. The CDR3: CASVDRGGQPQHF. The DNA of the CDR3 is TGTGCCAGCGTCGACAGGGGTGGTCAGCCCCAGCATTTT.

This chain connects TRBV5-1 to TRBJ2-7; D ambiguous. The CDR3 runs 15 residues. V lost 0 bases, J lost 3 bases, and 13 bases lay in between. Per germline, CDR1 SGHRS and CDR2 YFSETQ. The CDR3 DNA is TGCGCCAGCAGCTTGGCCCGCTCAGCTCTCTACGAGCAGTACTTC. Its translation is CASSLARSALYEQYF.

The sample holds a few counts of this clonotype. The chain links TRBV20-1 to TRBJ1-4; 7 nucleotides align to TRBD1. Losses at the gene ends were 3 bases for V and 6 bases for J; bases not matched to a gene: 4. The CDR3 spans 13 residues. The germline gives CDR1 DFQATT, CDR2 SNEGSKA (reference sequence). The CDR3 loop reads CSARGQPDEKLFF. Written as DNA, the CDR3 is TGCAGTGCTAGGGGACAGCCGGATGAAAAACTGTTTTTT.

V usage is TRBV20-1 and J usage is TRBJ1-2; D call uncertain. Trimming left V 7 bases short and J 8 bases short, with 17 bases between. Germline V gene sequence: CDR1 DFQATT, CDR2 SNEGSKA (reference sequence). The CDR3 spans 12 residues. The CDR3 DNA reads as TGCAGTGTCAGAGGGCCAGCCGTAGGCTACACCTTC. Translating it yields CSVRGPAVGYTF.

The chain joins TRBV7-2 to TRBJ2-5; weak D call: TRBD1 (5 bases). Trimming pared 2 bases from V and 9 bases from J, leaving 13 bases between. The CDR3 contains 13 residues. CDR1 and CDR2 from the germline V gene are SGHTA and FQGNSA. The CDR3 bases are TGTGCCAGCAGCTTACAGGGAAGAGTGGCCCAGTACTTC. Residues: CASSLQGRVAQYF.

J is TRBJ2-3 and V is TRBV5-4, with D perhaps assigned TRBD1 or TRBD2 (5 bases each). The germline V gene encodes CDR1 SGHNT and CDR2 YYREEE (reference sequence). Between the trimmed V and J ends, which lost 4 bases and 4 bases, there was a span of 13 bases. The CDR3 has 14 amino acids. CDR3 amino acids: CASSPGTLPDTQYF. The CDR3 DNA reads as TGTGCCAGCAGCCCAGGGACCCTGCCAGATACGCAGTATTTT.

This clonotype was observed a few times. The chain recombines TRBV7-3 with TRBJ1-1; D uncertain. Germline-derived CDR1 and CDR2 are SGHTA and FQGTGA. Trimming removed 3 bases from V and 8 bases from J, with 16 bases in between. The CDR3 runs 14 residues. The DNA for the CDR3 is TGTGCCAGCAGCTTGGGTATCGTAGGCAGCGAAGCTTTCTTT. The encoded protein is CASSLGIVGSEAFF.

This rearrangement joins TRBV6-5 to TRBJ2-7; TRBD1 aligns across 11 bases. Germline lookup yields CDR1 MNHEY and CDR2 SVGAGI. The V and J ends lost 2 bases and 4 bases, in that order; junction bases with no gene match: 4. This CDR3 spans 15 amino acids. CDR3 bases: TGTGCCAGCAGTTACGCGGACAGGGGGCCGTACGAGCAGTACTTC. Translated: CASSYADRGPYEQYF.

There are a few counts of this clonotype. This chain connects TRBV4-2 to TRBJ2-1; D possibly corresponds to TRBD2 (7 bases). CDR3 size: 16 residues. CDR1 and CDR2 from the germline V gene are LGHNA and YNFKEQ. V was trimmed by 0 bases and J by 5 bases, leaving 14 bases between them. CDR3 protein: CASSQDRGGAHNEQFF. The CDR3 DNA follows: TGTGCCAGCAGCCAAGATAGAGGGGGGGCACACAATGAGCAGTTCTTC.

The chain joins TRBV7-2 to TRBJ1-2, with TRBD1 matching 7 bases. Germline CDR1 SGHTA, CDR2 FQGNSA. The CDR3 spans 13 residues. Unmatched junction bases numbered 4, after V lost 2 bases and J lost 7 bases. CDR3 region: CASSLRGLGGYTF. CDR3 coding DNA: TGTGCCAGCAGCTTAAGGGGGCTTGGTGGCTACACCTTC.

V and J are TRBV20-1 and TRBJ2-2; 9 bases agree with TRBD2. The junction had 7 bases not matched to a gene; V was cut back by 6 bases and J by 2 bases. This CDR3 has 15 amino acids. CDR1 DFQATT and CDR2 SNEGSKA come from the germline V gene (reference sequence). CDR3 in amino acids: CSANAAGGNTGELFF. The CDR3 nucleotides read TGCAGTGCAAACGCAGCGGGAGGTAACACCGGGGAGCTGTTTTTT.

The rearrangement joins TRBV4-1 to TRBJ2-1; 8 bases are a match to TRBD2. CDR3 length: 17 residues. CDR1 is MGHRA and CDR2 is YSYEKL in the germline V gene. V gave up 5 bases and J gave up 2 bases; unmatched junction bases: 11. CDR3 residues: CASSTLPAGGTYNEQFF. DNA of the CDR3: TGCGCCAGCAGCACACTGCCCGCGGGGGGCACCTACAATGAGCAGTTCTTC.

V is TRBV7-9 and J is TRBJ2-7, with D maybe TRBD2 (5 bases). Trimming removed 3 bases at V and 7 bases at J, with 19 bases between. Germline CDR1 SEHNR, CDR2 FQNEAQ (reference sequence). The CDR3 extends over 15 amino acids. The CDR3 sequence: CASSFSASSQDEQYF. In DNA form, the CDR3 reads TGTGCCAGCAGCTTTAGCGCCTCATCCCAGGATGAGCAGTACTTC. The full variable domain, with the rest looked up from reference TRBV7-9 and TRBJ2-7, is DTGVSQNPRHKITKRGQNVTFRCDPISEHNRLYWYRQTLGQGPEFLTYFQNEAQLEKSRLLSDRFSAERPKGSFSTLEIQRTEQGDSAMYLCASSFSASSQDEQYFGPGTRLTVT.

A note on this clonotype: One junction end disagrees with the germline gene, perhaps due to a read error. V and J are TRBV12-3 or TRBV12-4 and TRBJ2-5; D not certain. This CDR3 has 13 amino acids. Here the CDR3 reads CDSNLGLGETQYF. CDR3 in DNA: TGTGACAGCAACCTGGGATTGGGTGAGACCCAGTACTTC.

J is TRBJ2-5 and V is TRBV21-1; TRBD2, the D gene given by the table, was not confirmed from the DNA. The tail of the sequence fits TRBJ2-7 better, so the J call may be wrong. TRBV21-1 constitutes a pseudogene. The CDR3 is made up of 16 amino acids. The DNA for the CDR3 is TGTGCCAGCAGCAAATTGGGTGGCGGGAGGGTCTACGAGCAGTACTTC. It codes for CASSKLGGGRVYEQYF.

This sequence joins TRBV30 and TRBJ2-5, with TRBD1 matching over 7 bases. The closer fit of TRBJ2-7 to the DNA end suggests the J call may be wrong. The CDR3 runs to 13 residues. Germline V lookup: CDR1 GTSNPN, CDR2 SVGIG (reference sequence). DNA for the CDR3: TGTGCCTGGAGTGACTCCGACAGGGACGAGCAGTACTTC. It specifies CAWSDSDRDEQYF.

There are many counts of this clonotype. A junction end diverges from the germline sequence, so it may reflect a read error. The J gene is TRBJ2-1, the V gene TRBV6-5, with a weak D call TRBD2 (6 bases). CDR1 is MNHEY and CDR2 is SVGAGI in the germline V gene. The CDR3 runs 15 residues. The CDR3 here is CASSRSGSSYNEQFF. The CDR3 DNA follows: TGCGCCAGCAGCCGTAGCGGTAGCTCCTACAATGAGCAGTTCTTC.

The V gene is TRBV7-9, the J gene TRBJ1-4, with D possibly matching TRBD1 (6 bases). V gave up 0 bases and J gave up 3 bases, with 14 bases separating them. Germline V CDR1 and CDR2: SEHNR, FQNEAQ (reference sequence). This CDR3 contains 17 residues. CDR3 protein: CASSLALSGAANEKLFF. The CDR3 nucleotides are TGTGCCAGCAGCTTAGCGCTTTCGGGGGCGGCTAATGAAAAACTGTTTTTT.

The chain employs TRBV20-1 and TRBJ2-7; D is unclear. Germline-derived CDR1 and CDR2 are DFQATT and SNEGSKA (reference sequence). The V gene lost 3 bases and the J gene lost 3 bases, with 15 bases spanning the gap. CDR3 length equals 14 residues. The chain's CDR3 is CSASPRRTNYEQYF. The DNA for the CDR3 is TGCAGTGCTAGCCCTCGTCGCACCAACTACGAGCAGTACTTC.

In DNA form, the CDR3 reads TGCAGTGCTAGAGATATTAGGAAGACTAGCGGCAACGAGCAGTTCTTC. Its protein is CSARDIRKTSGNEQFF. This chain connects TRBV20-1 to TRBJ2-1, with TRBD2 matching over 9 bases. There are 16 residues in the CDR3. The germline CDR1 and CDR2 sequences are DFQATT and SNEGSKA (reference sequence). V gave up 0 bases and J gave up 10 bases; unmatched junction bases: 13.

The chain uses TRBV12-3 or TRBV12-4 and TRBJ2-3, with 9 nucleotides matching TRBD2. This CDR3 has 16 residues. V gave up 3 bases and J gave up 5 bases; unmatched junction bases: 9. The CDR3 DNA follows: TGTGCCAGCAGTTTCGCCCTAGCGGGGAGGGTAGATACGCAGTATTTT. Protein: CASSFALAGRVDTQYF.